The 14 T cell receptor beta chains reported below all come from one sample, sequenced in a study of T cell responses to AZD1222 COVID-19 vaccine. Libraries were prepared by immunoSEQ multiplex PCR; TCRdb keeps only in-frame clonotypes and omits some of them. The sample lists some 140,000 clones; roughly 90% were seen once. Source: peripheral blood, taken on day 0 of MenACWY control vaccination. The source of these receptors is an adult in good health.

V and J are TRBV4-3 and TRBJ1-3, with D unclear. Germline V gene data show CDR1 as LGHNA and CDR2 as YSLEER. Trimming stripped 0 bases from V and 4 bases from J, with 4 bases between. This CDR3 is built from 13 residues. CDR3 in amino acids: CASSQDAGNTIYF. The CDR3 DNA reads TGCGCCAGCAGCCAAGATGCGGGAAACACCATATATTTT.

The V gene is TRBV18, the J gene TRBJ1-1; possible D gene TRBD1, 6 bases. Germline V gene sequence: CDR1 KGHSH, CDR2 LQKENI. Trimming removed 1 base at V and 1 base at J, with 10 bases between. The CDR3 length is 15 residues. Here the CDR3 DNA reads TGTGCCAGCTCACCACTACAGGGAAGGAACACTGAAGCTTTCTTT. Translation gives CASSPLQGRNTEAFF.

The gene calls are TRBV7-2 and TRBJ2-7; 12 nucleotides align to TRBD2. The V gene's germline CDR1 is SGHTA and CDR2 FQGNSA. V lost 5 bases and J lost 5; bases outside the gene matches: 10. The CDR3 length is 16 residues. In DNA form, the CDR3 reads TGTGCCAGCAGCCGCCTTCGGCTAGCGGGAGGGGACGAGCAGTACTTC. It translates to CASSRLRLAGGDEQYF.

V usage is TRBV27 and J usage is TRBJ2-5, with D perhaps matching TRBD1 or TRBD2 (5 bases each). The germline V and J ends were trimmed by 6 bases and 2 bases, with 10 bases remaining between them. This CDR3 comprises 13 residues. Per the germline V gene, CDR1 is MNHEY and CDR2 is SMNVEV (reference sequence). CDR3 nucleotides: TGTGCCAGCAGCTCGAGGGGTCAAGAGACCCAGTACTTC. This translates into CASSSRGQETQYF.

This CDR3 is CASSLDSTDTQYF. The CDR3 DNA sequence: TGTGCCAGCAGCTTGGACAGCACAGATACGCAGTATTTT. This chain links TRBV2 with TRBJ2-3; D call uncertain. Germline-derived CDR1 and CDR2 are SNHLY and FYNNEI. V lost 6 bases and J lost 0, with 7 bases in between. The CDR3 spans 13 residues. The variable domain in full, completed from reference TRBV2 and TRBJ2-3, reads EPEVTQTPSHQVTQMGQEVILRCVPISNHLYFYWYRQILGQKVEFLVSFYNNEISEKSEIFDDQFSVERPDGSNFTLKIRSTKLEDSAMYFCASSLDSTDTQYFGPGTRLTVL.

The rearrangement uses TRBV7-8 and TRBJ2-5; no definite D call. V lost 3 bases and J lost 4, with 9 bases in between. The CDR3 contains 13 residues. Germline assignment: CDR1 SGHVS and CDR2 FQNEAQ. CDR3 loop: CASSFYPGETQYF. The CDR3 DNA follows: TGTGCCAGCAGCTTCTACCCGGGAGAGACCCAGTACTTC. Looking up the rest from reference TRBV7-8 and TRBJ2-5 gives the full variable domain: GAGVSQSPRYKVAKRGQDVALRCDPISGHVSLFWYQQALGQGPEFLTYFQNEAQLDKSGLPSDRFFAERPEGSVSTLKIQRTQQEDSAVYLCASSFYPGETQYFGPGTRLLVL.

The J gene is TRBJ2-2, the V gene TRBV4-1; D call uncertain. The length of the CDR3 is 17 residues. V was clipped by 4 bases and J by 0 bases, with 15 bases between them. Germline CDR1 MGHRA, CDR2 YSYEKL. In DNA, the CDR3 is TGCGCCAGCAGCCCATCCCGGACGGCTTCGAACACCGGGGAGCTGTTTTTT. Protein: CASSPSRTASNTGELFF.

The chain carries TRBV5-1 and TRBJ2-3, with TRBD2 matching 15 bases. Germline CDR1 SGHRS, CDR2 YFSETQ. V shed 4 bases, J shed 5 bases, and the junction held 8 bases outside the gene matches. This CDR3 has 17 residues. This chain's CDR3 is CASSEGLAGGPVDTQYF. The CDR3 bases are TGCGCCAGCAGCGAAGGACTAGCGGGGGGGCCGGTAGATACGCAGTATTTT.

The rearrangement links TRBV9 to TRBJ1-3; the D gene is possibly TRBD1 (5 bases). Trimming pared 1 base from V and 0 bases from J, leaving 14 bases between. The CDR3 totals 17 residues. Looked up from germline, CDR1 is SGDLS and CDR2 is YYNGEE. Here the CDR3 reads CASSVFDSTSSGNTIYF. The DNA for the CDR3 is TGTGCCAGCAGCGTATTTGACAGTACAAGCTCTGGAAACACCATATATTTT. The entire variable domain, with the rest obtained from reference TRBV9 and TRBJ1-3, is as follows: DSGVTQTPKHLITATGQRVTLRCSPRSGDLSVYWYQQSLDQGLQFLIQYYNGEERAKGNILERFSAQQFPDLHSELNLSSLELGDSALYFCASSVFDSTSSGNTIYFGEGSWLTVV.

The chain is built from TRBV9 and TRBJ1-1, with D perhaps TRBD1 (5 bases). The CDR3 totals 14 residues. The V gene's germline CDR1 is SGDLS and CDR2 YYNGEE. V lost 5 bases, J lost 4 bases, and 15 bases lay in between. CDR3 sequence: CASSGVSGTTEAFF. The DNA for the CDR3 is TGTGCCAGCAGTGGGGTTTCGGGGACCACTGAAGCTTTCTTT.

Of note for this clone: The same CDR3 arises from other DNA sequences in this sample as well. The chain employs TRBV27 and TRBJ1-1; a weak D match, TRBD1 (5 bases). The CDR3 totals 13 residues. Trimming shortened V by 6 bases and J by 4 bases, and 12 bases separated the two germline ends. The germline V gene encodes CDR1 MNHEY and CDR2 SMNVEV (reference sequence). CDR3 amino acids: CASSLRGGTEAFF. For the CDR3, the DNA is TGTGCCAGCAGCCTAAGGGGTGGCACTGAAGCTTTCTTT.

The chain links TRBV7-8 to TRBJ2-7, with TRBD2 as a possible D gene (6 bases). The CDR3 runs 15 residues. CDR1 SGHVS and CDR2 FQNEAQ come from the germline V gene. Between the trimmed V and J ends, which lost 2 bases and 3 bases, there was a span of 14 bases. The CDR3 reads CASSLWGSGYYEQYF. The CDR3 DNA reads TGTGCCAGCAGCTTATGGGGTAGCGGATACTACGAGCAGTACTTC.

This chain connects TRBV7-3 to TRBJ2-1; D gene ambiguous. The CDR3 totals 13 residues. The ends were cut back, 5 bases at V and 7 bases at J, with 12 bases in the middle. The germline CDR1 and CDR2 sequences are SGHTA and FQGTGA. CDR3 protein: CASSLSTANEQFF. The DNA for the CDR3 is TGTGCCAGCAGCCTCTCTACTGCAAATGAGCAGTTCTTC.

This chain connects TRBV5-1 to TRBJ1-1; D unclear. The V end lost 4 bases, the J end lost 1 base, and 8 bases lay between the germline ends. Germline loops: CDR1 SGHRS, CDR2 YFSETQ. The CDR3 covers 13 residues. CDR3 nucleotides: TGCGCCAGCAGCCCCGGTACGAACACTGAAGCTTTCTTT. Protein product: CASSPGTNTEAFF. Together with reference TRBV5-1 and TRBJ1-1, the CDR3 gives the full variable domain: KAGVTQTPRYLIKTRGQQVTLSCSPISGHRSVSWYQQTPGQGLQFLFEYFSETQRNKGNFPGRFSGRQFSNSRSEMNVSTLELGDSALYLCASSPGTNTEAFFGQGTRLTVV.